This T cell receptor (beta chain) was observed in a study of blood T cell repertoires in COVID-19. In the study overall: Samples representing acute and convalescent COVID-19 were sourced from the United States, Italy and Spain. PBMCs, B-cell-depleted T cells, or T cells provided the cDNA or gDNA that made up the material.

The CDR3 has 15 amino acids. Trimming pared 6 bases from V and 6 bases from J, leaving 18 bases between. Germline CDR1 is MGHDK and CDR2 is SYGVNS. In the original processing: Scientists estimated how many nucleated cells there were by amplifying reference gene primers. The table came from immunoSEQ multiplex PCR; TCRdb's copy has only in-frame clones and leaves some out. V and J calls and clone size follow that table, whereas D and trimming were derived from the DNA. This table has about 180,000 clones, 89% appearing once. Sequencing used peripheral blood. V and J are TRBV25-1 and TRBJ1-5; D is unresolved. The clonotype was recovered from a man younger than 30 who had recovered from COVID-19. CDR3 amino acids: CASSPRDARGQPQHF. The CDR3 nucleotides are TGTGCCAGCAGCCCCCGCGACGCGCGAGGTCAGCCCCAGCATTTT. Complete variable domain (other parts from reference TRBV25-1 and TRBJ1-5): EADIYQTPRYLVIGTGKKITLECSQTMGHDKMYWYQQDPGMELHLIHYSYGVNSTEKGDLSSESTVSRIRTEHFPLTLESARPSHTSQYLCASSPRDARGQPQHFGDGTRLSIL.